A single sample is the source of the 29 T cell receptor beta chains below, sequenced in a study of spatial heterogeneity in lung cancer. Study results and limitations: Counts that tracked tumor mutation counts were those of expanded intratumoral alpha and beta TCRs.

Time point: sample taken at primary tumor resection. No antigen has been identified for these receptors. TCRdb called the 5' RACE reads again in MiXCR, with one record for every CDR3 protein. The table includes around 100,000 distinct CDR3 sequences, 3.5% to 5% detected once. Sequenced here: lung tumor tissue, sampled at surgery. The receptors here all came from a male donor with early-stage non-small cell lung cancer.

This clonotype was counted ten times or more. V and J are TRBV20-1 and TRBJ2-1, with 13 bases matching TRBD2. The trim removed 3 bases at V and 6 bases at J, leaving 8 bases unmatched. The CDR3 runs to 16 residues. Germline CDR1 DFQATT, CDR2 SNEGSKA (reference sequence). For the CDR3, the DNA is TGCAGTGCTAGTACTAGCGGGAGGGCATCTCTCAATGAGCAGTTCTTC. This codes for CSASTSGRASLNEQFF.

There are many counts of this clonotype. The chain joins TRBV28 to TRBJ2-2, with 7 bases identical to TRBD1. Germline-derived CDR1 and CDR2 are MDHEN and SYDVKM. V shed 9 bases and J 6 bases; nucleotides not matched to a gene: 13. The CDR3 is 15 amino acids. The CDR3 coding sequence is TGTGCCAGTTACAAACGGGACAGCAATTCCGGGGAGCTGTTTTTT. Translated, it gives CASYKRDSNSGELFF. The entire variable domain, with the rest obtained from reference TRBV28 and TRBJ2-2, is as follows: DVKVTQSSRYLVKRTGEKVFLECVQDMDHENMFWYRQDPGLGLRLIYFSYDVKMKEKGDIPEGYSVSREKKERFSLILESASTNQTSMYLCASYKRDSNSGELFFGEGSRLTVL.

This clonotype was seen many times. V is TRBV14 and J is TRBJ1-2, with a possible D match to TRBD1 (6 bases). CDR1 SGHDN and CDR2 FVKESK come from the germline V gene. CDR3 length: 14 amino acids. V was clipped by 5 bases and J by 6 bases, with 16 bases between them. This CDR3 reads CASSSRTVRDGYTF. For the CDR3, the DNA is TGTGCCAGCAGCTCCAGGACAGTAAGGGATGGCTACACCTTC.

This clonotype was found many times. The J gene is TRBJ1-1, the V gene TRBV13; TRBD1 is a possible D gene (6 bases). Between the trimmed V and J ends, which lost 3 bases and 6 bases, there was a span of 17 bases. There are 15 residues in the CDR3. Germline V gene lookup returns CDR1 PRHDT and CDR2 FYEKMQ (reference sequence). The DNA for the CDR3 is TGTGCCAGCAGCTTTGGCGACAGGACTTTCGCTGAAGCTTTCTTT. Amino acids: CASSFGDRTFAEAFF.

This clonotype was seen at least ten times. The J gene is TRBJ2-7, the V gene TRBV5-1; D gene uncertain. The CDR3 runs to 14 residues. From germline, CDR1 is SGHRS and CDR2 YFSETQ. Trimming took off 0 bases at V and 1 base at J, with 8 bases between the two ends. CDR3 nucleotides: TGCGCCAGCAGCTTGGATCCGGTGTCCTACGAGCAGTACTTC. Protein sequence: CASSLDPVSYEQYF.

In this sample, this clonotype turned up many times. CDR3 loop: CASSQESGGNQPQHF. CDR3 DNA: TGCGCCAGCAGCCAAGAGTCGGGTGGCAATCAGCCCCAGCATTTT. The chain couples TRBV4-1 to TRBJ1-5, with D hard to call. Germline values: CDR1 MGHRA, CDR2 YSYEKL. The CDR3 length is 15 residues. V lost 0 bases to trimming and J lost 2 bases, with 8 bases between them.

This clonotype was counted ten times or more. The chain carries TRBV29-1 and TRBJ1-2; 8 nucleotides match TRBD1. This CDR3 is 14 amino acids long. The germline V gene encodes CDR1 SQVTM and CDR2 ANQGSEA. V lost 0 bases to trimming and J lost 7 bases; unmatched junction nucleotides: 7. This CDR3 is CSVEEGQGAGGYTF. As DNA, the CDR3 is TGCAGCGTTGAAGAAGGTCAGGGGGCCGGTGGCTACACCTTC.

This clonotype came up many times. V usage is TRBV12-5 and J usage is TRBJ1-5; 8 nucleotides align to TRBD1. This CDR3 has 16 amino acids. CDR1 LGHNT and CDR2 FRNRAP come from the germline V gene. Germline trimming cut 1 base from V and 5 bases from J; bases unmatched to any gene: 7. CDR3 DNA: TGTGCTAGTGGTTTGGGGGCGGACAGGGAGGATCAGCCCCAGCATTTT. Protein: CASGLGADREDQPQHF.

At least ten counts were recorded for this clonotype. The chain has TRBV4-1 and TRBJ2-1; tentative D call: TRBD1 (5 bases). This CDR3 region has 12 residues. V lost 4 bases and J lost 8, with 9 bases in between. Germline V CDR1 and CDR2: MGHRA, YSYEKL. The CDR3 here is CASSPRGYEQFF. Here the CDR3 DNA reads TGCGCCAGCAGCCCTAGGGGTTATGAGCAGTTCTTC.

In its sample, this clonotype was seen many times. The chain has TRBV6-1 and TRBJ2-1, with 9 bases fitting TRBD2. With 3 bases clipped from V and 8 bases from J, the junction kept 5 bases outside the gene matches. CDR3 length: 14 residues. Germline assignment: CDR1 MNHNS and CDR2 SASEGT. CDR3 protein: CASSDSGRWDEQFF. CDR3 DNA sequence: TGTGCCAGCAGTGATAGCGGGAGATGGGATGAGCAGTTCTTC.

The CDR3 DNA sequence: TGTGCCAGCAGTCCGAGGAGGGGACTAGCGGGAGAAGAAGAGACCCAGTACTTC. Translation gives CASSPRRGLAGEEETQYF. This chain uses TRBV27 with TRBJ2-5; 14 nucleotides align to TRBD2. The CDR3 spans 18 residues. After removal of 5 bases from V and 3 bases from J, the junction contained 11 bases not matched to a gene. The germline V gene encodes CDR1 MNHEY and CDR2 SMNVEV (reference sequence).

This clonotype was observed many times. The chain recombines TRBV3-1 with TRBJ1-1; possibly TRBD1 for D (6 bases). The CDR3 runs 12 residues. The V end was cut by 4 bases, the J end by 10 bases, with 13 bases between. Germline CDR1 LGHDT, CDR2 YNNKEL (reference sequence). The chain's CDR3 is CASSPKGTIAFF. CDR3 nucleotides: TGTGCCAGCAGCCCCAAGGGGACAATAGCTTTCTTT. Full variable domain (outside the CDR3, taken from reference TRBV3-1 and TRBJ1-1): DTAVSQTPKYLVTQMGNDKSIKCEQNLGHDTMYWYKQDSKKFLKIMFSYNNKELIINETVPNRFSPKSPDKAHLNLHINSLELGDSAVYFCASSPKGTIAFFGQGTRLTVV.

This clonotype was recorded a few times. J is TRBJ2-7 and V is TRBV28, with no clear D. Trimming pared 3 bases from V and 4 bases from J, leaving 7 bases between. CDR3 size: 12 residues. The V gene's germline CDR1 is MDHEN and CDR2 SYDVKM. In nucleotides, the CDR3 is TGTGCCAGCAGTTTTGGAGCATACGAGCAGTACTTC. This sequence encodes CASSFGAYEQYF.

This clonotype was counted ten times or more. This rearrangement joins TRBV6-6 to TRBJ2-7, with TRBD1 matching over 7 bases. Germline CDR1 MNHNY, CDR2 SVGAGI (reference sequence). The J segment lost 6 bases and the V segment lost 6 bases, leaving 8 bases of the junction unmatched. The CDR3 runs 13 residues. This chain's CDR3 is CASRPTGDIEQYF. For the CDR3, the DNA is TGTGCCAGCAGACCCACAGGGGACATCGAGCAGTACTTC.

This clonotype was seen at least ten times. The junction shows a germline mismatch at one end, possibly a read error. V gene TRBV5-1 combines with J gene TRBJ2-3; D is unclear. The germline CDR1 and CDR2 sequences are SGHRS and YFSETQ. The CDR3 runs to 12 residues. The CDR3 spells CASSLDTDTQYF. Here the CDR3 DNA reads TGTGCCAGCAGCTTAGACACAGATACGCAGTATTTT.

This clonotype was observed many times. The chain joins TRBV29-1 to TRBJ2-1, with TRBD2 matching 9 bases. The V segment lost 4 bases and the J segment 0 bases; nucleotides outside the gene matches: 7. The V gene's germline CDR1 is SQVTM and CDR2 ANQGSEA. This CDR3 comprises 16 residues. The CDR3 DNA reads TGCAGCGTTGTAATAGCGGGAGCCGGCTCCTACAATGAGCAGTTCTTC. It yields the protein CSVVIAGAGSYNEQFF.

This clonotype was detected many times. The chain combines TRBV6-2 or TRBV6-3 with TRBJ2-7; either TRBD1 or TRBD2 may fit D (5 bases each). This CDR3 spans 14 amino acids. Trimming stripped 7 bases from V and 3 bases from J, with 16 bases between. Germline CDR1 reads MNHEY; CDR2 reads SVGEGT. CDR3 sequence reads: CASISGTGIYEQYF. Written as DNA, the CDR3 is TGTGCCAGCATTTCCGGGACGGGGATCTACGAGCAGTACTTC.

Ten or more counts support this clonotype. The chain has TRBV10-3 and TRBJ1-2; no clear D gene. The ends were cut back, 2 bases at V and 6 bases at J, with 10 bases in the middle. The germline V gene has CDR1 ENHRY and CDR2 SYGVKD. There are 13 residues in the CDR3. The CDR3 DNA follows: TGTGCCATCAGTGAGGGACGGTTCGATGGCTACACCTTC. Translating it yields CAISEGRFDGYTF.

This clonotype was detected many times. V and J are TRBV25-1 and TRBJ2-7; D not certain. The CDR3 contains 12 residues. V was cut by 3 bases and J by 6 bases, with 9 bases left in between. In germline, CDR1 is MGHDK, CDR2 SYGVNS. This chain's CDR3 is CASSDRGREQYF. CDR3 DNA: TGTGCCAGCAGTGATCGTGGACGCGAGCAGTACTTC.

This clonotype was counted at least ten times. The J gene is TRBJ1-1, the V gene TRBV10-3; possible D gene TRBD1, 5 bases. Germline V CDR1 and CDR2: ENHRY, SYGVKD. The CDR3 has 14 residues. Trimming pared 5 bases from V and 2 bases from J, leaving 12 bases between. This chain's CDR3 is CAISRHRINTEAFF. The CDR3 DNA reads TGTGCCATCAGTAGACACAGGATTAACACTGAAGCTTTCTTT.

Ten or more counts support this clonotype. V usage is TRBV6-6 and J usage is TRBJ2-3, with a possible D match to TRBD2 (5 bases). The germline V gene encodes CDR1 MNHNY and CDR2 SVGAGI (reference sequence). The CDR3 contains 13 residues. Trimming took 7 bases from V and 8 from J, leaving 16 bases between them. CDR3 DNA: TGTGCCAGCACCGCAACCGGGGTCGGTACGCAGTATTTT. The encoded protein is CASTATGVGTQYF.

CDR3 bases: TGTGCCAGCAGTGGCCCCCGAAGCACAGATACGCAGTATTTT. Translated: CASSGPRSTDTQYF. This chain joins TRBV2 and TRBJ2-3; D uncertain. This CDR3 region has 14 residues. Germline lookup yields CDR1 SNHLY and CDR2 FYNNEI. With 4 bases removed from V and 0 bases from J, the gap between germline ends came to 8 bases.

The chain employs TRBV27 and TRBJ1-2; 7 bases match TRBD1. V dropped 3 bases and J dropped 2; count of bases not matched to a gene: 3. This CDR3 has 14 residues. Germline V CDR1 and CDR2: MNHEY, SMNVEV (reference sequence). CDR3: CASSFTGQNYGYTF. CDR3 coding DNA: TGTGCCAGCAGTTTCACGGGACAGAACTATGGCTACACCTTC.

The sample holds many counts of this clonotype. The CDR3 spells CASSPARGWPLHF. In DNA form, the CDR3 reads TGTGCCAGCAGTCCTGCGAGAGGATGGCCCCTCCACTTT. The V call is TRBV28, the J call TRBJ1-6; D gene uncertain. With 5 bases removed from V and 13 bases from J, the gap between germline ends came to 15 bases. The CDR3 is 13 residues long. The germline V gene encodes CDR1 MDHEN and CDR2 SYDVKM.

The table lists this clonotype with many counts. The chain couples TRBV7-9 to TRBJ1-2; D is undetermined. V was pared by 5 bases and J by 3 bases, with 13 bases between. The CDR3 runs to 14 residues. Germline V CDR1 and CDR2: SEHNR, FQNEAQ (reference sequence). CDR3 nucleotide sequence: TGTGCCAGCAGCCAAATCCCAATCGACTATGGCTACACCTTC. Translated, it gives CASSQIPIDYGYTF.

This clonotype came up many times. The gene calls are TRBV10-3 and TRBJ2-3; D gene uncertain. The CDR3 spans 13 residues. V was clipped by 0 bases and J by 4 bases, with 5 bases between them. Germline lookup yields CDR1 ENHRY and CDR2 SYGVKD. This CDR3 is CAISESGPDTQYF. The CDR3 DNA is TGTGCCATCAGTGAGTCAGGTCCAGATACGCAGTATTTT.

This clonotype was recorded many times. The V gene is TRBV28, the J gene TRBJ2-5; D is tentatively TRBD1 or TRBD2 (5 bases each). The germline V gene encodes CDR1 MDHEN and CDR2 SYDVKM. The CDR3 is made up of 14 amino acids. Trimming pared 6 bases from V and 7 bases from J, leaving 18 bases between. DNA for the CDR3: TGTGCCAGCAGAGCCGGGACCGTCACAGTGACCCAGTACTTC. This sequence encodes CASRAGTVTVTQYF.

With regard to this clonotype: A much larger clone lies one base from this, so it may be a read error. The CDR3 carries no conserved terminal phenylalanine or tryptophan, so it likely arises from a read error. The chain uses TRBV10-3 and TRBJ1-5; D is possibly TRBD1 (5 bases). With 5 bases removed from V and 1 base from J, the gap between germline ends came to 12 bases. The CDR3 has 15 amino acids. Germline V lookup: CDR1 ENHRY, CDR2 SYGVKD. The CDR3 DNA follows: TGTGCCATCAGTCCTGGGGACGGGAGCAATCAGCCCCAGCATTTA. Protein product: CAISPGDGSNQPQHL.

This clonotype has at least ten counts. CDR3 sequence (DNA): TGCGCCAGCAGCTTACTCGGGACTAGCGGCTCTGGGGCCAACGTCCTGACTTTC. It specifies CASSLLGTSGSGANVLTF. This chain connects TRBV5-1 to TRBJ2-6, with 11 bases matching TRBD2. Unmatched junction bases numbered 4, after V lost 2 bases and J lost 0 bases. The CDR3 is made up of 18 amino acids. Per germline, CDR1 SGHRS and CDR2 YFSETQ.